The TCR beta chain under discussion was sequenced for a study of Graves' ophthalmopathy and Graves' hyperthyroidism. The sequenced template was RNA, covering the TCR beta CDR3 region. The first round was an RT-PCR with HTBI primers, and the second round was a multiplex PCR. TCRdb passed the multiplex PCR reads through MiXCR, listing each CDR3 protein once. The sample contains a few hundred thousand distinct CDR3 sequences, roughly a fifth of which appear only once. J lost 5 bases, V lost 3 bases, and 3 bases had no gene match. The length of the CDR3 is 14 residues. The material sequenced was peripheral blood. The chain joins TRBV12-3 or TRBV12-4 to TRBJ2-5; 10 bases are a match to TRBD1. This sequence originates from a woman aged 50 to 60 with Graves' ophthalmopathy. CDR3 DNA: TGTGCCAGCAGTTTCCGGGACAGGGGTGAGACCCAGTACTTC. It specifies CASSFRDRGETQYF.